This entry lists 5 T cell receptor beta chains sequenced from one sample in a study of CD8 T cells in ankylosing spondylitis. General study findings and limits: Seemingly distinctive of ankylosing spondylitis blood was a TCR beta motif formed by eight highly homologous variants.

For these receptors, no antigen is known. From the 5' RACE reads, TCRdb called clonotypes with MiXCR, one entry per CDR3 protein. Of 350,000 to 450,000 distinct CDR3 sequences detected, roughly 25% appear once; the ten largest clones hold 0.85% to 1%. Specimen: blood, either unsorted or a sorted T cell fraction (not recorded which). The source of these receptors is a male donor with ankylosing spondylitis.

This clonotype occurred a few times. The chain couples TRBV5-1 to TRBJ2-7; 7 bases fit TRBD2. Germline loops: CDR1 SGHRS, CDR2 YFSETQ. There are 14 residues in the CDR3. Trimming removed 0 bases from V and 5 bases from J; junction bases left unmatched: 5. Here the CDR3 reads CASSLGGRTDEQYV. For the CDR3, the DNA is TGCGCCAGCAGCTTGGGCGGGAGAACCGACGAGCAGTACGTC.

V usage is TRBV5-6 and J usage is TRBJ1-6; TRBD1 matches at 10 bases. From germline, CDR1 is SGHDT and CDR2 YYEEEE. The CDR3 runs 16 residues. Trimming cost V 4 bases and J 7 bases; bases outside gene matches: 8. CDR3 sequence (DNA): TGTGCCAGCAGCCGCCTCGGACAGGGGGGGAATTCACCCCTCCACTTT. It yields the protein CASSRLGQGGNSPLHF.

This clonotype was detected only once. This sequence joins TRBV7-9 and TRBJ1-1; unclear D gene. Germline lookup yields CDR1 SEHNR and CDR2 FQNEAQ (reference sequence). With 1 base removed from V and 8 bases from J, the gap between germline ends came to 11 bases. The CDR3 covers 13 residues. CDR3 region: CASSLGERIEAFF. The CDR3 DNA is TGTGCCAGCAGCTTAGGGGAGCGGATAGAAGCTTTCTTT. The full variable domain, completed using reference TRBV7-9 and TRBJ1-1, is DTGVSQNPRHKITKRGQNVTFRCDPISEHNRLYWYRQTLGQGPEFLTYFQNEAQLEKSRLLSDRFSAERPKGSFSTLEIQRTEQGDSAMYLCASSLGERIEAFFGQGTRLTVV.

The V call is TRBV15, the J call TRBJ1-4; no definite D call. The V end was cut by 4 bases, the J end by 0 bases, with 12 bases between. The CDR3 spans 16 residues. Germline CDR1 and CDR2: LNHNV and YYDKDF (reference sequence). CDR3 in amino acids: CATSKPNSATNEKLFF. The CDR3 bases are TGTGCCACCAGCAAACCAAACAGCGCAACTAATGAAAAACTGTTTTTT.

This clonotype was seen a handful of times. V gene TRBV5-6 combines with J gene TRBJ1-6; D call uncertain. Germline V gene data show CDR1 as SGHDT and CDR2 as YYEEEE. V lost 0 bases, J lost 9 bases, and 13 bases lay in between. This CDR3 contains 15 residues. The CDR3 nucleotides read TGTGCCAGCAGCTTGGGGCCGGGGAGGCGTTCACCCCTCCACTTT. Its protein is CASSLGPGRRSPLHF.